Presented here are 22 T cell receptor beta chains from one specimen sequenced in a study of regulatory T cells in long-lasting Graves disease. The authors built TCR beta libraries using iRepertoire HTBI primers and Arm-PCR of CDR3 regions. One entry per CDR3 protein, called by TCRdb with MiXCR from the multiplex PCR reads. This sample yields 400,000 to 650,000 distinct CDR3 sequences, of which about 16% are seen a single time; 20% to 30% belongs to the top ten. Time point denoted: newly diagnosed GD, antithyroid drugs for less than 3 months. The TCR library was made from RNA that had been extracted from PBMCs in TRIzol. The same specimen was also included in a second study, on T cells in Graves' hyperthyroidism and ophthalmopathy.

The sample in question was peripheral blood mononuclear cells (PBMCs), obtained at new diagnosis, from a patient treated with antithyroid drugs. The receptor source for this set is a woman aged 40 to 65 with Graves disease.

In its sample, this clonotype was seen a few times. V gene TRBV28 combines with J gene TRBJ1-5; D perhaps matches TRBD1 (5 bases). The V gene's germline CDR1 is MDHEN and CDR2 SYDVKM. CDR3 size: 16 residues. V dropped 5 bases and J dropped 9 bases, with 23 bases sitting between them. The CDR3 here is CASSRRGLPNPGPQHF. CDR3 nucleotide sequence: TGTGCCAGCAGTCGAAGGGGCTTACCCAACCCAGGGCCCCAGCATTTT.

The J gene is TRBJ1-1, the V gene TRBV6-2 or TRBV6-3, with 8 bases identical to TRBD1. V gave up 7 bases and J gave up 0 bases; unmatched junction bases: 10. Germline V gives CDR1 MNHEY, CDR2 SVGEGT. This CDR3 has 16 residues. The DNA for the CDR3 is TGTGCCAGCACGAGGACAGGGTCGGCGCTGAACACTGAAGCTTTCTTT. This translates into CASTRTGSALNTEAFF.

A few counts support this clonotype. The chain employs TRBV19 and TRBJ1-3; perhaps TRBD1 as D (5 bases). The CDR3 is made up of 15 amino acids. CDR1 and CDR2 from the germline V gene are LNHDA and SQIVND (reference sequence). Deletions cut 3 bases from V and 2 bases from J, with 11 bases between. CDR3: CASSISSGPGNTIYF. The DNA for the CDR3 is TGTGCCAGTAGTATCTCTTCGGGGCCTGGAAACACCATATATTTT.

This clonotype was seen repeatedly, ten times or more. V usage is TRBV2 and J usage is TRBJ2-6; D is unclear. Per germline, CDR1 SNHLY and CDR2 FYNNEI. Between the trimmed V and J ends, which lost 8 bases and 0 bases, there was a span of 8 bases. The CDR3 sequence is 14 residues long. CDR3 region: CASLRSSGANVLTF. In DNA, the CDR3 is TGTGCCAGCCTTCGGAGCTCTGGGGCCAACGTCCTGACTTTC.

This clonotype came up many times. The rearrangement uses TRBV7-2 and TRBJ2-7; the D gene is possibly TRBD1 (5 bases). With 5 bases removed from V and 6 bases from J, the gap between germline ends came to 14 bases. Germline V lookup: CDR1 SGHTA, CDR2 FQGNSA. The CDR3 has 13 residues. Here the CDR3 DNA reads TGTGCCAGCAGCCCCGATTTCAGGGTCGAGCAGTACTTC. Translated, it gives CASSPDFRVEQYF.

This clonotype was counted a few times. The CDR3, as DNA: TGCGCCAGCAGCTTGGGGGGGGGTCCGGACACTGAAGCTTTCTTT. Residues: CASSLGGGPDTEAFF. The rearrangement links TRBV5-1 to TRBJ1-1; tentatively, D is TRBD1 (5 bases). V was shortened by 0 bases and J by 3 bases, with 12 bases between the two germline ends. The CDR3 consists of 15 residues. Germline V gene data show CDR1 as SGHRS and CDR2 as YFSETQ.

This clonotype was detected many times. An end of the junction differs from the germline gene, which may be a read error. CDR3 coding DNA: TGTGCCAGCAGCTCGACAGGGGATGGCTACACCTTC. Protein: CASSSTGDGYTF. The chain is built from TRBV5-1 and TRBJ1-2, with 8 bases that match TRBD1. This CDR3 comprises 12 residues. Germline V gene sequence: CDR1 SGHRS, CDR2 YFSETQ.

This clonotype was seen only a few times. The chain joins TRBV12-3 or TRBV12-4 to TRBJ1-2; no firm D call. Trimming removed 3 bases at V and 7 bases at J, with 6 bases between. This CDR3 contains 11 residues. Here the CDR3 reads CASSLKTGYTF. CDR3 nucleotides: TGTGCCAGCAGTTTGAAAACTGGCTACACCTTC.

The chain combines TRBV12-3 or TRBV12-4 with TRBJ2-1; no firm D call. The ends were cut back, 7 bases at V and 0 bases at J, with 10 bases in the middle. The CDR3 totals 14 residues. The CDR3 DNA follows: TGTGCCAGCACCTCTTCAACCTCCTACAATGAGCAGTTCTTC. The encoded protein is CASTSSTSYNEQFF.

Ten or more counts support this clonotype. Relative to the germline gene, one junction end is altered; a read error may explain this. The rearrangement joins TRBV2 to TRBJ1-1; D possibly corresponds to TRBD1 (5 bases). Per the germline V gene, CDR1 is SNHLY and CDR2 is FYNNEI. This CDR3 contains 16 residues. CDR3 sequence: CASTETGGIENTEAFF. In nucleotides, the CDR3 is TGTGCCAGCACTGAAACAGGCGGTATAGAGAACACTGAAGCTTTCTTT.

The sample holds a few counts of this clonotype. The chain combines TRBV11-2 with TRBJ1-1, with 7 nucleotides matching TRBD1. The length of the CDR3 is 12 residues. V trimming: 7 bases; J trimming: 5 bases; junction bases outside the gene matches: 4. The V gene's germline CDR1 is SGHAT and CDR2 FQNNGV. The CDR3 loop is CASTMTGTEAFF. The CDR3 nucleotides are TGTGCCAGCACCATGACAGGGACTGAAGCTTTCTTT.

The genes are TRBV10-3 and TRBJ1-5; D uncertain. The germline CDR1 and CDR2 sequences are ENHRY and SYGVKD. V shed 5 bases and J shed 5 bases, with 10 bases lying between them. This CDR3 spans 13 amino acids. The CDR3 loop reads CAISLETDQPQHF. The CDR3 bases are TGTGCCATCAGTTTAGAAACGGATCAGCCCCAGCATTTT.

This clonotype has at least ten counts. V gene TRBV2 combines with J gene TRBJ2-1; D is perhaps TRBD1 (6 bases). Trimming took 7 bases from V and 7 from J, leaving 17 bases between them. Per germline, CDR1 SNHLY and CDR2 FYNNEI. The CDR3 is 14 amino acids. The CDR3 nucleotides read TGTGCCAGCATCAGGTTGGGGGCGCAAAATGAGCAGTTCTTC. Amino acids: CASIRLGAQNEQFF.

The chain couples TRBV6-1 to TRBJ1-2; D perhaps matches TRBD1 (6 bases). The CDR3 totals 15 residues. The V end was cut by 11 bases, the J end by 4 bases, with 23 bases between. Germline V CDR1 and CDR2: MNHNS, SASEGT. The CDR3 DNA is TGTGCCGCGTACCCACAGGGACGATTAAGCTATGGCTACACCTTC. Amino acids: CAAYPQGRLSYGYTF.

This clonotype was recorded at least ten times. This chain links TRBV20-1 with TRBJ2-3; D remains ambiguous. The V and J ends lost 6 bases and 0 bases respectively, with 13 bases between them. Germline V CDR1 and CDR2: DFQATT, SNEGSKA (reference sequence). The CDR3 is 14 residues long. CDR3 sequence: CSAMKVRSTDTQYF. The DNA for the CDR3 is TGCAGTGCAATGAAGGTCCGGAGCACAGATACGCAGTATTTT.

This clonotype has only a few counts. The rearrangement links TRBV19 to TRBJ2-7; possibly TRBD1 for D (5 bases). Germline V gene sequence: CDR1 LNHDA, CDR2 SQIVND (reference sequence). This CDR3 comprises 14 residues. V was shortened by 3 bases and J by 5 bases, with 14 bases between the two germline ends. The CDR3, as DNA: TGTGCCAGTAGTATCGGAAGGGGCGCCAACGAGCAGTACTTC. This sequence encodes CASSIGRGANEQYF.

The sample holds many counts of this clonotype. V is TRBV3-1 and J is TRBJ2-5; D may be TRBD1 or TRBD2 (5 bases each). Germline V gives CDR1 LGHDT, CDR2 YNNKEL (reference sequence). Trimming removed 1 base from V and 4 bases from J, with 7 bases in between. This CDR3 has 13 residues. CDR3: CASSQAGTETQYF. The CDR3 DNA follows: TGTGCCAGCAGCCAAGCTGGGACAGAGACCCAGTACTTC.

The chain employs TRBV20-1 and TRBJ2-1; a weak D match, TRBD2 (6 bases). V was pared by 6 bases and J by 3 bases, with 15 bases between. Per germline, CDR1 DFQATT and CDR2 SNEGSKA (reference sequence). The CDR3 length is 14 residues. The CDR3 protein is CSAPGEWVYNEQFF. The CDR3 region has the DNA TGCAGTGCCCCGGGGGAATGGGTCTACAATGAGCAGTTCTTC.

This clonotype was picked up a small number of times. This chain joins TRBV25-1 and TRBJ2-1, with TRBD1 matching 8 bases. Germline V CDR1 and CDR2: MGHDK, SYGVNS. The V and J ends lost 8 bases and 2 bases, in that order; junction bases with no gene match: 5. This CDR3 has 14 residues. As DNA, the CDR3 is TGTGCCAGCGGCTCGACAGGGGCCTACAATGAGCAGTTCTTC. Protein sequence: CASGSTGAYNEQFF.

This clonotype showed up many times. This chain links TRBV7-9 with TRBJ2-3; 7 bases line up with TRBD2. The CDR3 runs 16 residues. Germline V gives CDR1 SEHNR, CDR2 FQNEAQ (reference sequence). Unmatched junction bases numbered 9, after V lost 5 bases and J lost 1 base. The DNA of the CDR3 is TGTGCCAGCAGCGGACCGCGACTAGCTGGCACAGATACGCAGTATTTT. Protein product: CASSGPRLAGTDTQYF.

In its sample, this clonotype was seen once. The chain joins TRBV6-1 to TRBJ1-5, with D tentatively TRBD1 (6 bases). Trimming took off 6 bases at V and 4 bases at J, with 10 bases between the two ends. This CDR3 region has 13 residues. Germline CDR1 is MNHNS and CDR2 is SASEGT. This CDR3 is CASSHGTNQPQHF. In nucleotides, the CDR3 is TGTGCCAGCAGCCATGGGACAAATCAGCCCCAGCATTTT.

This clonotype was observed many times. The CDR3 loop is CASRRFGGDYGYTF. The CDR3 DNA sequence: TGTGCCAGCAGGAGATTTGGGGGAGACTATGGCTACACCTTC. The chain carries TRBV5-5 and TRBJ1-2, with D perhaps matching TRBD1 (5 bases). Trimming left V 5 bases short and J 3 bases short, with 14 bases between. The CDR3 consists of 14 residues. In germline, CDR1 is SGHKS, CDR2 YYEKEE (reference sequence).